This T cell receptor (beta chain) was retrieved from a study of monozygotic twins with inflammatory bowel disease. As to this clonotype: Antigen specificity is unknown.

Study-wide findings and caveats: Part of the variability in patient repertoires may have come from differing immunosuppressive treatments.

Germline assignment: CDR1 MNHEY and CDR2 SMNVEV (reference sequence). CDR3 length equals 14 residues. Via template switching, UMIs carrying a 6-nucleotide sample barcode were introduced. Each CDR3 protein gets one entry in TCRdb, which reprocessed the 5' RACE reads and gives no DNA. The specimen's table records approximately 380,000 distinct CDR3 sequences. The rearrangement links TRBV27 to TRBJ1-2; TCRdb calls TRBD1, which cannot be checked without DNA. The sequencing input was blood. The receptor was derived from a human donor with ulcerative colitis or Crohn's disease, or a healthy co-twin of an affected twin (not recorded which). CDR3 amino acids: CACSFTETGRGYTF.